The T cell receptor (beta chain) described here comes from a study of monozygotic twins with inflammatory bowel disease. Overall study results and limits: Reduced clonotype sharing with other individuals was observed in IBD patients relative to healthy twins, especially with disease activity.

After re-calling the 5' RACE reads, TCRdb lists one entry per CDR3 protein, DNA absent. The listing records 110,000 to 150,000 distinct CDR3 sequences. Germline V gives CDR1 KGHDR, CDR2 SFDVKD. The CDR3 is made up of 12 amino acids. On this clonotype: Its specificity is not known.

The TCR was taken from a human donor with ulcerative colitis or Crohn's disease, or a healthy co-twin of an affected twin (not recorded which). Sequencing used blood. The chain recombines TRBV24-1 with TRBJ1-4. CDR3 in amino acids: CATSDRGEKLFF.